This T cell receptor beta chain was sequenced for a study of cytomegalovirus exposure and HLA in healthy donors. Study findings and constraints: It was only CMV serostatus that was available as immune exposure information.

Of note for this clone: Its specificity is unknown.

Germline CDR1 LNHNV, CDR2 YYDKDF (reference sequence). The J segment lost 6 bases and the V segment lost 1 base, leaving 0 bases of the junction unmatched. This CDR3 has 12 amino acids. The PCR had 60 Vbeta and 13 Jbeta primers. Generated by immunoSEQ multiplex PCR, the TCRdb table keeps only in-frame clones and is missing some. The sample carries 120,000 to 150,000 clones, roughly 68% recorded once. The V and J genes are TRBV15 and TRBJ2-7; 7 bases align to TRBD2. This TCR derives from a man aged 55-75 years in good health and CMV-seronegative. The specimen was PBMCs. The CDR3 DNA reads TGTGCCACCAGCAGAGTAGCGGGCGAGCAGTACTTC. It translates to CATSRVAGEQYF.